This T cell receptor beta chain was recovered during a study of cytomegalovirus exposure and HLA in healthy donors. Study-wide results and limits: The productive fraction for most TCR beta V segments was about 87% or about 30% in an earlier analysis. According to reports, the classifier identified cytomegalovirus status with high specificity and sensitivity. Further analysis was carried out later, and it showed several of the most significant clusters appearing linked to common viral pathogens. It has been reported that TCR beta sequences accurately predicted the HLA-A and HLA-B alleles of most subjects.

The PCR made use of 60 Vbeta and 13 Jbeta primers. Profiling relied on immunoSEQ multiplex PCR, and the TCRdb table lists in-frame clones only, not all of them. The table has roughly 100,000 clones, roughly 80% seen once; the top ten hold roughly 9.2%. A remark on this clone: Its antigen remains unidentified.

With V trimmed by 6 bases and J by 2 bases, 8 bases remained unmatched. CDR3 length: 16 amino acids. CDR1 and CDR2 from the germline V gene are MNHNY and SVGAGI (reference sequence). The chain combines TRBV6-6 with TRBJ2-1, with 9 bases matching TRBD2. This receptor was identified in a woman between 40 and 50 years old in good health and CMV-seropositive. Sample: PBMCs. CDR3 region: CASSPLVAGAYNEQFF. DNA for the CDR3: TGTGCCAGCAGCCCACTCGTAGCGGGGGCCTACAATGAGCAGTTCTTC.